The 30 T cell receptor beta chains below all came from one sample that was sequenced in a study of blood T cell repertoires in COVID-19. The table came from immunoSEQ multiplex PCR; TCRdb's copy has only in-frame clones and leaves some out. The sample consists of approximately 150,000 clones, around 90% of them appearing once. The sample consisted of peripheral blood. The receptors stem from a human donor with COVID-19, enrolled during active disease. The donor label of this sample is uncertain.

A single count supports this clone. J is TRBJ1-1 and V is TRBV5-1, with TRBD1 matching over 7 bases. The CDR3 is 14 amino acids. After removal of 5 bases from V and 0 bases from J, the junction contained 4 bases not matched to a gene. Germline-derived CDR1 and CDR2 are SGHRS and YFSETQ. CDR3 DNA sequence: TGCGCCAGCAGTTTAAGGGGGCTGAACACTGAAGCTTTCTTT. Translation: CASSLRGLNTEAFF.

V is TRBV6-5 and J is TRBJ1-5; TRBD1 aligns across 7 bases. Germline CDR1 is MNHEY and CDR2 is SVGAGI. The trim removed 2 bases at V and 2 bases at J, leaving 3 bases unmatched. The CDR3 spans 15 residues. DNA of the CDR3: TGTGCCAGCAGTTACCTCGGACAGGGCAATCAGCCCCAGCATTTT. Amino acids: CASSYLGQGNQPQHF.

This clone was observed a single time. The chain recombines TRBV18 with TRBJ2-2; tentative D call: TRBD2 (5 bases). The CDR3 spans 12 residues. V was clipped by 4 bases and J by 5 bases, with 5 bases between them. Germline assignment: CDR1 KGHSH and CDR2 LQKENI. The CDR3 is CASSQRTGELFF. In nucleotides, the CDR3 is TGTGCCAGCTCACAGCGGACCGGGGAGCTGTTTTTT.

The chain is built from TRBV5-4 and TRBJ1-4; the D gene is possibly TRBD1 (5 bases). Trimming cost V 0 bases and J 10 bases, with 10 bases left between them. Germline CDR1 SGHNT, CDR2 YYREEE (reference sequence). The CDR3 loop spans 13 amino acids. The CDR3 bases are TGTGCCAGCAGCTTGGCCGGGGGGGGAAAACTGTTTTTT. Amino acid sequence: CASSLAGGGKLFF.

The rearrangement links TRBV7-6 to TRBJ1-1; 8 bases align to TRBD1. Trimming removed 5 bases from V and 4 bases from J; junction bases left unmatched: 3. The CDR3 contains 13 residues. Looked up from germline, CDR1 is SGHVS and CDR2 is FNYEAQ. The CDR3 sequence is CASSIGQGTEAFF. In nucleotides, the CDR3 is TGTGCCAGCAGCATTGGACAGGGCACTGAAGCTTTCTTT.

The rearrangement uses TRBV5-1 and TRBJ1-3, with a weak D call TRBD1 (6 bases). V was pared by 4 bases and J by 0 bases, with 17 bases between. The CDR3 is 17 amino acids. Germline V lookup: CDR1 SGHRS, CDR2 YFSETQ. The CDR3 nucleotides are TGCGCCAGCAGCCCCGGACAGCCCGGACCCTCTGGAAACACCATATATTTT. Translation gives CASSPGQPGPSGNTIYF.

The chain has TRBV3-1 (or the pseudogene TRBV3-2) and TRBJ1-5; 7 bases match TRBD1. In germline, CDR1 is LGHDT, CDR2 YNNKEL (reference sequence). The V segment lost 1 base and the J segment 4 bases; nucleotides outside the gene matches: 10. The CDR3 consists of 17 residues. The CDR3 DNA is TGTGCCAGCAGCCAAGGTTCCACGACAGGGATAAATCAGCCCCAGCATTTT. Protein: CASSQGSTTGINQPQHF.

The chain uses TRBV2 and TRBJ1-2, with D perhaps TRBD1 (5 bases). Germline assignment: CDR1 SNHLY and CDR2 FYNNEI. Trimming took off 4 bases at V and 2 bases at J, with 11 bases between the two ends. The CDR3 runs 14 residues. The CDR3 reads CASSGVGGNYGYTF. In nucleotides, the CDR3 is TGTGCCAGCAGTGGTGTTGGGGGGAACTATGGCTACACCTTC. Based on the CDR3 plus reference TRBV2 and TRBJ1-2, the full variable domain is EPEVTQTPSHQVTQMGQEVILRCVPISNHLYFYWYRQILGQKVEFLVSFYNNEISEKSEIFDDQFSVERPDGSNFTLKIRSTKLEDSAMYFCASSGVGGNYGYTFGSGTRLTVV.

V usage is TRBV2 and J usage is TRBJ1-3; no clear D. Between the trimmed V and J ends, which lost 2 bases and 2 bases, there was a span of 13 bases. The CDR3 consists of 16 residues. The germline V gene has CDR1 SNHLY and CDR2 FYNNEI. As DNA, the CDR3 is TGTGCCAGCAGTGAACTCGGAGGTGTGGCTGGAAACACCATATATTTT. It translates to CASSELGGVAGNTIYF. The variable domain in full, with the rest retrieved from reference TRBV2 and TRBJ1-3, is EPEVTQTPSHQVTQMGQEVILRCVPISNHLYFYWYRQILGQKVEFLVSFYNNEISEKSEIFDDQFSVERPDGSNFTLKIRSTKLEDSAMYFCASSELGGVAGNTIYFGEGSWLTVV.

This clone appeared once. The rearrangement links TRBV2 to TRBJ2-1; 8 bases align to TRBD1. J lost 2 bases, V lost 10 bases, and 10 bases had no gene match. The CDR3 sequence is 15 residues long. Germline CDR1 is SNHLY and CDR2 is FYNNEI. The CDR3 spells CANTKDRATYNEQFF. CDR3 coding DNA: TGTGCCAATACTAAGGACAGGGCTACCTACAATGAGCAGTTCTTC.

The rearrangement uses TRBV28 and TRBJ2-7; D is perhaps TRBD1 (6 bases). V lost 2 bases to trimming and J lost 0 bases, with 11 bases between them. Germline V gene data show CDR1 as MDHEN and CDR2 as SYDVKM. The CDR3 contains 15 residues. CDR3 loop: CASSLIRGSSYEQYF. CDR3 DNA: TGTGCCAGCAGTTTAATAAGGGGGAGCTCCTACGAGCAGTACTTC.

The chain is built from TRBV6-6 and TRBJ1-2; tentatively, D is TRBD1 (6 bases). The V and J ends lost 6 bases and 8 bases respectively, with 19 bases between them. Germline V gene data show CDR1 as MNHNY and CDR2 as SVGAGI (reference sequence). This CDR3 is 14 amino acids long. The CDR3 nucleotides are TGTGCCAGCAGGCCCAGGTCAGGGGATGTGGGCTACACCTTC. Amino acids: CASRPRSGDVGYTF.

Only one count was recorded for this clone. The chain uses TRBV18 and TRBJ1-2, with D perhaps matching TRBD1 (6 bases). The CDR3 loop spans 14 amino acids. V shed 1 base and J shed 5 bases, with 11 bases lying between them. From germline, CDR1 is KGHSH and CDR2 LQKENI. The DNA for the CDR3 is TGTGCCAGCTCACCACGGACAGAGACATATGGCTACACCTTC. Its protein product is CASSPRTETYGYTF.

This rearrangement joins TRBV6-5 to TRBJ2-1, with a possible D match to TRBD1 (5 bases). The CDR3 contains 14 residues. V was clipped by 7 bases and J by 4 bases, with 14 bases between them. In germline, CDR1 is MNHEY, CDR2 SVGAGI. The CDR3 protein is CASTQGTLYNEQFF. The CDR3 bases are TGTGCCAGCACTCAGGGTACCCTTTACAATGAGCAGTTCTTC.

This sequence joins TRBV7-2 and TRBJ1-3; 8 nucleotides match TRBD1. With V trimmed by 5 bases and J by 2 bases, 2 bases remained unmatched. Germline assignment: CDR1 SGHTA and CDR2 FQGNSA. The CDR3 has 14 amino acids. CDR3 protein: CASSKDRAGNTIYF. The DNA for the CDR3 is TGTGCCAGCAGCAAGGACAGGGCTGGAAACACCATATATTTT.

The gene calls are TRBV5-6 and TRBJ1-3; 7 bases agree with TRBD1. The trim removed 4 bases at V and 4 bases at J, leaving 5 bases unmatched. This CDR3 is built from 14 residues. Germline assignment: CDR1 SGHDT and CDR2 YYEEEE. The CDR3 DNA reads as TGTGCCAGCAGCCAAACAGGGGACGGAAACACCATATATTTT. Protein: CASSQTGDGNTIYF.

This clone has a single count. The chain employs TRBV3-1 (or the pseudogene TRBV3-2) and TRBJ2-1; TRBD2 matches at 9 bases. The CDR3 length is 15 residues. Trimming removed 4 bases from V and 7 bases from J; junction bases left unmatched: 8. Germline V gene sequence: CDR1 LGHDT, CDR2 YNNKEL (reference sequence). The CDR3 DNA follows: TGTGCCAGCAGCCCACGAGCGGGGGGCGGAAATGAGCAGTTCTTC. This gives the protein CASSPRAGGGNEQFF.

This clone was observed at least ten times. The chain carries TRBV4-1 and TRBJ1-2; the match to TRBD1 covers 7 bases. The germline V gene encodes CDR1 MGHRA and CDR2 YSYEKL. Trimming cost V 0 bases and J 4 bases; bases outside gene matches: 8. The CDR3 is 16 residues long. The DNA for the CDR3 is TGCGCCAGCAGCCAAGAGGCCCTGGCAGGGGGCTATGGCTACACCTTC. It is translated as CASSQEALAGGYGYTF.

The chain couples TRBV19 to TRBJ1-6; 11 bases are shared with TRBD1. CDR3 length: 14 residues. The V and J ends lost 5 bases and 9 bases, in that order; junction bases with no gene match: 3. Germline loops: CDR1 LNHDA, CDR2 SQIVND (reference sequence). The CDR3 DNA follows: TGTGCCAGTAGTGGGACAGGGGGTAGTTCACCCCTCCACTTT. It yields the protein CASSGTGGSSPLHF. Based on the CDR3 plus reference TRBV19 and TRBJ1-6, the full variable domain is DGGITQSPKYLFRKEGQNVTLSCEQNLNHDAMYWYRQDPGQGLRLIYYSQIVNDFQKGDIAEGYSVSREKKESFPLTVTSAQKNPTAFYLCASSGTGGSSPLHFGNGTRLTVT.

The chain joins TRBV6-1 to TRBJ2-7; D unresolved. Trimming removed 4 bases from V and 0 bases from J, with 16 bases in between. Per germline, CDR1 MNHNS and CDR2 SASEGT. The CDR3 consists of 16 residues. The CDR3 reads CASSVWAQVGSYEQYF. The CDR3 DNA follows: TGTGCCAGCAGTGTTTGGGCTCAGGTCGGCTCCTACGAGCAGTACTTC.

The chain recombines TRBV6-5 with TRBJ1-2; 7 bases are shared with TRBD1. With V trimmed by 4 bases and J by 3 bases, 2 bases remained unmatched. Germline V gene lookup returns CDR1 MNHEY and CDR2 SVGAGI. CDR3 length: 13 amino acids. The CDR3, as DNA: TGTGCCAGCAGTTCCACAGGGGACTATGGCTACACCTTC. Translated, it gives CASSSTGDYGYTF.

A note on this clone: This CDR3 is also generated by other DNA sequences in the sample. The rearrangement joins TRBV5-5 to TRBJ2-7, with 12 bases matching TRBD1. CDR3 length: 14 residues. Germline trimming cut 4 bases from V and 4 bases from J; bases unmatched to any gene: 3. Germline lookup yields CDR1 SGHKS and CDR2 YYEKEE (reference sequence). This chain's CDR3 is CASSPGQGAYEQYF. CDR3 nucleotide sequence: TGTGCCAGCAGCCCGGGACAGGGGGCATACGAGCAGTACTTC.

This sequence joins TRBV10-1 and TRBJ2-3; D gene uncertain. The CDR3 covers 14 residues. Trimming removed 2 bases at V and 4 bases at J, with 10 bases between. Germline loops: CDR1 WNHNN, CDR2 SYGVQD (reference sequence). CDR3 loop: CASSEHPSPDTQYF. CDR3 DNA: TGCGCCAGCAGTGAGCACCCCAGTCCAGATACGCAGTATTTT.

This clone appeared many times. The chain combines TRBV9 with TRBJ2-7, with TRBD1 matching 8 bases. Germline CDR1 reads SGDLS; CDR2 reads YYNGEE. The CDR3 sequence is 13 residues long. V lost 7 bases to trimming and J lost 6 bases; unmatched junction nucleotides: 9. Here the CDR3 DNA reads TGTGCCAGCGGCCCGGACAGGGATGGCGAGCAGTACTTC. Its protein is CASGPDRDGEQYF.

This clone was picked up a small number of times. The chain uses TRBV5-6 and TRBJ1-3, with 8 bases matching TRBD1. In germline, CDR1 is SGHDT, CDR2 YYEEEE. V lost 7 bases, J lost 0 bases, and 6 bases stayed unmatched. The CDR3 spans 15 residues. CDR3 residues: CASGTGGLSGNTIYF. CDR3 in DNA: TGTGCCAGCGGGACAGGAGGGCTCTCTGGAAACACCATATATTTT.

This chain joins TRBV4-1 and TRBJ2-5; weak D call: TRBD2 (7 bases). The length of the CDR3 is 16 residues. Germline assignment: CDR1 MGHRA and CDR2 YSYEKL. Deletions cut 1 base from V and 2 bases from J, with 14 bases between. The CDR3 sequence: CASSQGGGGFQETQYF. The CDR3 nucleotides read TGCGCCAGCAGCCAAGGAGGGGGGGGCTTTCAAGAGACCCAGTACTTC.

V and J are TRBV19 and TRBJ2-5; 7 positions agree with TRBD1. Germline CDR1 is LNHDA and CDR2 is SQIVND (reference sequence). This CDR3 has 14 residues. The V segment lost 4 bases and the J segment 5 bases; nucleotides outside the gene matches: 7. In nucleotides, the CDR3 is TGTGCCAGTAGTAGAACAGGGGCTCGCGAGACCCAGTACTTC. This translates into CASSRTGARETQYF.

The gene calls are TRBV11-2 and TRBJ1-5; D is uncertain. V lost 6 bases and J lost 9, with 12 bases in between. CDR1 is SGHAT and CDR2 is FQNNGV in the germline V gene. The CDR3 has 12 amino acids. As DNA, the CDR3 is TGTGCCAGCAGACCACGCCCCGGGCCCCAGCATTTT. Translated: CASRPRPGPQHF.

V and J are TRBV7-8 and TRBJ1-1; unclear D gene. Between the trimmed V and J ends, which lost 1 base and 2 bases, there was a span of 8 bases. The CDR3 is made up of 14 amino acids. The germline CDR1 and CDR2 sequences are SGHVS and FQNEAQ. This CDR3 is CASSLGEPNTEAFF. The CDR3 coding sequence is TGTGCCAGCAGCTTAGGGGAGCCCAACACTGAAGCTTTCTTT.

The V call is TRBV25-1, the J call TRBJ1-3, with D possibly TRBD1 on 6 matching bases. Germline V gives CDR1 MGHDK, CDR2 SYGVNS. This CDR3 has 15 residues. V was trimmed by 6 bases and J by 1 base, leaving 13 bases between them. CDR3 coding DNA: TGTGCCAGCAGCTCCGCAGGGGATTCTGGAAACACCATATATTTT. Encoded protein: CASSSAGDSGNTIYF. The full variable domain, completed using reference TRBV25-1 and TRBJ1-3, is EADIYQTPRYLVIGTGKKITLECSQTMGHDKMYWYQQDPGMELHLIHYSYGVNSTEKGDLSSESTVSRIRTEHFPLTLESARPSHTSQYLCASSSAGDSGNTIYFGEGSWLTVV.